This T cell receptor beta chain was documented in a study of a mutant IDH1 vaccine in newly diagnosed glioma. Overall study: Averaging 40.4 years of age, treated patients were around 62% male and about 38% female. Earlier care involved radiotherapy, temozolomide, or both, and the majority received both.

The CDR3 consists of 13 residues. CDR1 and CDR2 from the germline V gene are MNHEY and SVGAGI. The V end was cut by 5 bases, the J end by 10 bases, with 14 bases between. Sample time point: baseline, week 1 (first vaccination visit). Treatment here: pre-vaccination baseline after standard-of-care therapy. New WHO grade 3 or 4 IDH1-mutant, ATRX-lost astrocytomas were present in all donors. Repertoires were generated with immunoSEQ multiplex PCR, while TCRdb's copy carries only in-frame clones and drops some. The repertoire holds about 67,000 clones, 80% to 90% seen once, with roughly 4.4% in the top ten.

The sequence came from a woman aged 18-35 years with glioma. Some clones in this sample may be carry-over from other donors' samples. The chain is built from TRBV6-5 and TRBJ2-2; TRBD1 or TRBD2 may be the D gene (5 bases each). Sequencing used peripheral blood mononuclear cells (PBMCs), obtained from a glioma patient treated with radiotherapy, temozolomide or both. The CDR3 DNA sequence: TGTGCCAGCAGTCCAACCGGGACCATGGAGCTGTTTTTT. Protein sequence: CASSPTGTMELFF.